This T cell receptor beta chain was profiled in a study of blood T cell repertoires in COVID-19. The overall study: Samples representing acute and convalescent COVID-19 were sourced from the United States, Italy and Spain. Sources were T cells, B-cell-depleted T cells, or PBMCs; the material itself was cDNA or gDNA.

CDR3 length: 18 residues. Germline V CDR1 and CDR2: KGHDR, SFDVKD. J gave up 3 bases and V 7 bases, and 14 bases lay outside the gene matches. Authors' analysis steps: Counts of nucleated cells, estimated from reference gene primer amplification, were obtained. The table came from immunoSEQ multiplex PCR; TCRdb's copy has only in-frame clones and leaves some out. The V and J calls and clone size are taken from that table; D and trimming were inferred from the DNA. This repertoire shows hundreds of thousands of clones, 90% found once; its top ten account for 2.6%. Self-reported history from a screening survey and questionnaire set each donor's cohort.

The sequence came from a man aged 60 to 69 who had recovered from COVID-19. This rearrangement joins TRBV24-1 to TRBJ1-1; 12 bases agree with TRBD1. Sequencing was done on a sample of PBMCs or T cells enriched from blood (not recorded which). The CDR3 sequence is CATSSTGTGGARDTEAFF. The CDR3 DNA is TGTGCCACCAGCTCCACCGGGACAGGGGGCGCGAGGGACACTGAAGCTTTCTTT.